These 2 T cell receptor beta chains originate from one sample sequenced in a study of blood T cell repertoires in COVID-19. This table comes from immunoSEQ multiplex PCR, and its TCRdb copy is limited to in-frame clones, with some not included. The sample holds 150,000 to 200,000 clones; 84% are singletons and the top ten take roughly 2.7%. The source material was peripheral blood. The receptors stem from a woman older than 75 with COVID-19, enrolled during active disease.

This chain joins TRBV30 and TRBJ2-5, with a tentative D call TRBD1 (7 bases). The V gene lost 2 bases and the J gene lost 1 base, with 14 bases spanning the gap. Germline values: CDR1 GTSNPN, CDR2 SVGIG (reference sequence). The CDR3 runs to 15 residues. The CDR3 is CAWSLGGGTQETQYF. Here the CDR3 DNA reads TGTGCCTGGAGTCTTGGAGGGGGCACCCAAGAGACCCAGTACTTC.

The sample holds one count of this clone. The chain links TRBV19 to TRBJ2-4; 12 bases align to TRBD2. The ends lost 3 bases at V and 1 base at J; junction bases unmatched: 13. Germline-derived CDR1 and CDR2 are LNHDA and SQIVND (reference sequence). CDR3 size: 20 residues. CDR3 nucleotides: TGTGCCAGTAGTATGCCACCTCGACTAGCGGGAGCGTCGGCCAAAAACATTCAGTACTTC. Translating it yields CASSMPPRLAGASAKNIQYF.